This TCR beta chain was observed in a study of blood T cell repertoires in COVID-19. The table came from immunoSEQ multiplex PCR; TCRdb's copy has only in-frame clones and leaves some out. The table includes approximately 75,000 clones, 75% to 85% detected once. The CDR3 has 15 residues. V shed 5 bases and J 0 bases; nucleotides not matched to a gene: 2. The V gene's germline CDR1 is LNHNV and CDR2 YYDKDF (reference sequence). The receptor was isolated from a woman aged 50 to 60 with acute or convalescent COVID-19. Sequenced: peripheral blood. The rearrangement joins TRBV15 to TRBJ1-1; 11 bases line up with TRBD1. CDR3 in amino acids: CATSWDRGMNTEAFF. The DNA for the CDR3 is TGTGCCACCAGCTGGGACAGGGGGATGAACACTGAAGCTTTCTTT.